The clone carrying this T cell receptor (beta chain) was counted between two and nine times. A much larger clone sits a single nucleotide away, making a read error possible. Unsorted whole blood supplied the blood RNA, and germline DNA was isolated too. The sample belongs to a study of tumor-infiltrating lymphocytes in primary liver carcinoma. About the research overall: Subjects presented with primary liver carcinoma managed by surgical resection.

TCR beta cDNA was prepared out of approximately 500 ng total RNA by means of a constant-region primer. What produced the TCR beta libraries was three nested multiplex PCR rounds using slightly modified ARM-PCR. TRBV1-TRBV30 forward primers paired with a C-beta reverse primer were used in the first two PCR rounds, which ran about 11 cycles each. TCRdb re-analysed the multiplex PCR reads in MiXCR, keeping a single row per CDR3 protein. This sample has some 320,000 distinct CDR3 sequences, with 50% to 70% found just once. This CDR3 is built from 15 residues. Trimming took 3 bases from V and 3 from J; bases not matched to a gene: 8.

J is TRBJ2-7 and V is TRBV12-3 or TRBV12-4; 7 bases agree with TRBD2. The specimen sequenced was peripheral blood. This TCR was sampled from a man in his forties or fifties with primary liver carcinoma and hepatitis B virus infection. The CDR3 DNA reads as TGTGCCAGCAGTTTCGAAGCGGGATGGGGCTACGAGCAGTACTTC. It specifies CASSFEAGWGYEQYF.